This entry describes one T cell receptor beta chain. These data are taken from a study of shared clonotypes between healthy human individuals. Clones were read by immunoSEQ multiplex PCR, and TCRdb kept only the in-frame ones, dropping some. The table has around 2.1 million clones, just over 90% seen once. CD8 cells regarded as naive lacked CD45RO, were positively chosen for CCR7, and omitted terminally differentiated effector memory CD45RA+ cells. V lost 2 bases, J lost 6 bases, and 19 bases lay in between. The CDR3 loop spans 16 amino acids. CDR1 and CDR2 from the germline V gene are LNHDA and SQIVND (reference sequence).

Sequenced sample: naive CD8+ T cells from PBMCs. The gene calls are TRBV19 and TRBJ1-1; D unresolved. The sequence came from a man younger than 30 in good health. Some clones in this sample may be carry-over from other donors' samples. CDR3 protein: CASSISEGFLESEAFF. CDR3 DNA sequence: TGTGCCAGTAGTATATCTGAGGGCTTTTTAGAGTCTGAAGCTTTCTTT.